The 27 T cell receptor beta chains below all came from one sample that was sequenced in a study of T cells in Graves' hyperthyroidism and ophthalmopathy. TCR beta CDR3 regions were amplified from RNA transcripts. HTBI primers were employed in a first-round RT-PCR of the TCR CDR3. TCRdb independently ran MiXCR on the multiplex PCR reads; one entry per CDR3 protein. The sample has approximately 300,000 distinct CDR3 sequences; roughly 15% are singletons. The sequencing sample was made of blood. These receptors came from a man in his thirties or forties with Graves' hyperthyroidism.

This clonotype came up a few times. Mismatch with germline at one junction end may stem from a read error. The J gene is TRBJ2-6, the V gene TRBV15; tentatively, D is TRBD1 or TRBD2 (6 bases each). This CDR3 is built from 18 residues. CDR1 and CDR2 from the germline V gene are LNHNV and YYDKDF (reference sequence). CDR3 region: CATSGEGGRISGANVLTF. As DNA, the CDR3 is TGTGCCACCAGCGGAGAGGGGGGAAGAATCTCTGGGGCCAACGTCCTGACTTTC.

This clonotype was counted at least ten times. This sequence joins TRBV5-1 and TRBJ2-7; D may be TRBD2 (7 bases). This CDR3 has 14 residues. V was pared by 4 bases and J by 6 bases, with 17 bases between. Per germline, CDR1 SGHRS and CDR2 YFSETQ. The CDR3 here is CASSLGAGDAEQYF. DNA for the CDR3: TGCGCCAGCAGCCTGGGGGCGGGAGACGCCGAGCAGTACTTC.

V is TRBV5-6 and J is TRBJ2-5; tentatively, D is TRBD2 (7 bases). CDR3 size: 14 residues. Germline V CDR1 and CDR2: SGHDT, YYEEEE. V was cut by 2 bases and J by 5 bases, with 13 bases left in between. For the CDR3, the DNA is TGTGCCAGCAGCTTCCGGGGGGCGCATGAGACCCAGTACTTC. Amino acid sequence: CASSFRGAHETQYF.

This clonotype was counted ten times or more. The chain uses TRBV28 and TRBJ2-1; 8 positions match TRBD2. Germline V gene sequence: CDR1 MDHEN, CDR2 SYDVKM. This CDR3 has 16 amino acids. The V segment lost 4 bases and the J segment 6 bases; nucleotides outside the gene matches: 11. DNA for the CDR3: TGTGCCAGCAGTTCCCCGGCCGCTAGCGGGTCCAATGAGCAGTTCTTC. Translation gives CASSSPAASGSNEQFF. The full variable domain, its missing parts supplied by reference TRBV28 and TRBJ2-1, is DVKVTQSSRYLVKRTGEKVFLECVQDMDHENMFWYRQDPGLGLRLIYFSYDVKMKEKGDIPEGYSVSREKKERFSLILESASTNQTSMYLCASSSPAASGSNEQFFGPGTRLTVL.

This clonotype was detected a few times. J is TRBJ1-5 and V is TRBV27; D not resolved. The germline V and J ends were trimmed by 6 bases and 5 bases, with 14 bases remaining between them. Germline V gene lookup returns CDR1 MNHEY and CDR2 SMNVEV (reference sequence). CDR3 length equals 14 residues. This CDR3 reads CASRRARRDQPQHF. CDR3 in DNA: TGTGCCAGCAGGCGGGCCAGGCGGGATCAGCCCCAGCATTTT.

The gene calls are TRBV4-1 and TRBJ2-6; D gene uncertain. V was cut by 3 bases and J by 0 bases, with 12 bases left in between. The germline gives CDR1 MGHRA, CDR2 YSYEKL. The CDR3 is 17 residues long. The CDR3 DNA follows: TGCGCCAGCAGCCAGGTGGCGGACCTCTCTGGGGCCAACGTCCTGACTTTC. Translation: CASSQVADLSGANVLTF.

This clonotype was seen only a few times. The V gene is TRBV20-1, the J gene TRBJ2-1; maybe TRBD2 (5 bases). Germline CDR1 is DFQATT and CDR2 is SNEGSKA (reference sequence). The CDR3 length is 13 residues. Trimming stripped 4 bases from V and 15 bases from J, with 22 bases between. Here the CDR3 DNA reads TGCAGTGCTACCCCTCGGGATAGCGTCACATGGTTCTTC. This sequence encodes CSATPRDSVTWFF.

This chain connects TRBV7-9 to TRBJ2-4; D might be TRBD2 (5 bases). The germline V gene has CDR1 SEHNR and CDR2 FQNEAQ (reference sequence). Trimming removed 0 bases at V and 3 bases at J, with 18 bases between. The CDR3 covers 18 residues. This chain's CDR3 is CASSLAASQSEGKNIQYF. DNA of the CDR3: TGTGCCAGCAGCTTAGCGGCTAGCCAGTCAGAAGGCAAAAACATTCAGTACTTC.

With respect to this clonotype: A much bigger clone sits one base away, suggesting this may be a read error. The rearrangement links TRBV29-1 to TRBJ2-5, with unresolved D. Germline V gives CDR1 SQVTM, CDR2 ANQGSEA. V shed 5 bases and J shed 5 bases, with 6 bases lying between them. This CDR3 is 10 amino acids long. CDR3 sequence reads: CSVRAETQYF. The DNA for the CDR3 is TGCAGCGTTCGGGCGGAGACCCAGTACTTC.

The V and J genes are TRBV10-3 and TRBJ2-6, with 8 positions matching TRBD1. CDR3 length equals 18 residues. V was pared by 8 bases and J by 1 base, with 13 bases of the junction left unmatched. CDR1 is ENHRY and CDR2 is SYGVKD in the germline V gene. Here the CDR3 reads CAIAISTGAKSGANVLTF. The CDR3 DNA sequence: TGTGCCATCGCTATCTCGACAGGGGCCAAATCTGGGGCCAACGTCCTGACTTTC.

The chain has TRBV6-1 and TRBJ2-7; D possibly matches TRBD1 or TRBD2 (5 bases each). Germline assignment: CDR1 MNHNS and CDR2 SASEGT. The CDR3 covers 13 residues. V lost 8 bases and J lost 6, with 17 bases in between. The CDR3 DNA follows: TGTGCCAGCGTTATAACGGGACCGAGCGAGCAGTACTTC. Translation: CASVITGPSEQYF.

This clonotype has a count of ten or more. V is TRBV12-3 or TRBV12-4 and J is TRBJ1-3; D gene ambiguous. The V end lost 3 bases, the J end lost 0 bases, and 6 bases lay between the germline ends. The CDR3 consists of 14 residues. CDR3: CASSFGSSGNTIYF. The CDR3, as DNA: TGTGCCAGCAGTTTTGGGAGCTCTGGAAACACCATATATTTT.

Many counts were recorded for this clonotype. This chain uses TRBV20-1 with TRBJ1-5; D is possibly TRBD1 (5 bases). Deletions cut 1 base from V and 5 bases from J, with 9 bases between. The length of the CDR3 is 13 residues. CDR1 DFQATT and CDR2 SNEGSKA come from the germline V gene (reference sequence). The CDR3 is CSARGQTDQPQHF. The DNA for the CDR3 is TGCAGTGCTAGAGGACAGACGGATCAGCCCCAGCATTTT.

This clonotype was seen ten or more times. This chain uses TRBV5-1 with TRBJ2-7; 7 bases match TRBD2. The trim removed 4 bases at V and 1 base at J, leaving 5 bases unmatched. CDR1 is SGHRS, CDR2 YFSETQ, per germline. The CDR3 contains 14 residues. CDR3 loop: CASSPTSESYEQYF. The CDR3, as DNA: TGCGCCAGCAGCCCCACTAGCGAATCCTACGAGCAGTACTTC.

This chain uses TRBV6-2 or TRBV6-3 with TRBJ1-1; possibly TRBD1 for D (5 bases). Deletions cut 4 bases from V and 4 bases from J, with 16 bases between. This CDR3 spans 15 amino acids. Germline values: CDR1 MNHEY, CDR2 SVGEGT. DNA for the CDR3: TGTGCCAGCAGTTGGGGGGGGGAGGGGAGCACTGAAGCTTTCTTT. It translates to CASSWGGEGSTEAFF.

There are many counts of this clonotype. This rearrangement joins TRBV29-1 to TRBJ2-2, with unresolved D. The CDR3 runs to 14 residues. Germline V gene data show CDR1 as SQVTM and CDR2 as ANQGSEA. The ends were cut back, 4 bases at V and 0 bases at J, with 9 bases in the middle. CDR3: CSVAVNANTGELFF. In nucleotides, the CDR3 is TGCAGCGTTGCGGTGAACGCGAACACCGGGGAGCTGTTTTTT.

This clonotype has a handful of counts. This sequence joins TRBV9 and TRBJ1-2; 10 bases fit TRBD1. Germline V gene lookup returns CDR1 SGDLS and CDR2 YYNGEE. The CDR3 has 15 amino acids. With 5 bases clipped from V and 7 bases from J, the junction kept 11 bases outside the gene matches. The CDR3 is CASSPTLGQGFGYTF. The CDR3 DNA is TGTGCCAGCAGTCCAACCTTGGGACAGGGGTTTGGCTACACCTTC. Together with reference TRBV9 and TRBJ1-2, the CDR3 gives the full variable domain: DSGVTQTPKHLITATGQRVTLRCSPRSGDLSVYWYQQSLDQGLQFLIQYYNGEERAKGNILERFSAQQFPDLHSELNLSSLELGDSALYFCASSPTLGQGFGYTFGSGTRLTVV.

This clonotype was recorded at least ten times. The V gene is TRBV5-1, the J gene TRBJ1-4; maybe TRBD1 (6 bases). Trimming took off 4 bases at V and 1 base at J, with 14 bases between the two ends. In germline, CDR1 is SGHRS, CDR2 YFSETQ. The CDR3 has 16 amino acids. The CDR3 sequence: CASSRSMDRTNEKLFF. The CDR3 DNA follows: TGCGCCAGCAGCCGCTCGATGGACAGAACTAATGAAAAACTGTTTTTT.

This clonotype has at least ten counts. The rearrangement joins TRBV12-5 to TRBJ2-1, with D perhaps matching TRBD1 (5 bases). The germline gives CDR1 LGHNT, CDR2 FRNRAP. The CDR3 totals 16 residues. V dropped 5 bases and J dropped 1 base, with 15 bases sitting between them. The CDR3 DNA reads TGTGCTAGTGGTCTCGGGCAGGGCTGGTCCTACAATGAGCAGTTCTTC. Its protein product is CASGLGQGWSYNEQFF.

This clonotype was counted many times. This sequence joins TRBV6-1 and TRBJ1-1; TRBD1 matches 7 bases. The CDR3 runs 14 residues. CDR1 MNHNS and CDR2 SASEGT come from the germline V gene. V dropped 5 bases and J dropped 2; count of bases not matched to a gene: 5. Here the CDR3 reads CASSRTGTNTEAFF. The CDR3, as DNA: TGTGCCAGCAGTAGGACAGGCACTAACACTGAAGCTTTCTTT.

There are many counts of this clonotype. The chain is built from TRBV2 and TRBJ1-1; TRBD1 matches 8 bases. Losses at the gene ends were 10 bases for V and 0 bases for J; bases not matched to a gene: 4. Germline V CDR1 and CDR2: SNHLY, FYNNEI. This CDR3 region has 13 residues. The CDR3 DNA follows: TGTGCCATGGGACAGGAGATGAACACTGAAGCTTTCTTT. This encodes CAMGQEMNTEAFF.

In this sample, this clonotype turned up a few times. Possible read error: a much larger clone is one base away. The chain is built from TRBV11-2 and TRBJ2-1; D may be TRBD2 (6 bases). With 5 bases removed from V and 2 bases from J, the gap between germline ends came to 13 bases. This CDR3 spans 15 amino acids. CDR1 and CDR2 from the germline V gene are SGHAT and FQNNGV. CDR3 nucleotides: TGTGCCAGCAGCCCGGGGGAACGGCCCTACAATGAGCAGTTCTTC. Protein: CASSPGERPYNEQFF.

V gene TRBV25-1 combines with J gene TRBJ2-5; D not certain. Germline loops: CDR1 MGHDK, CDR2 SYGVNS. CDR3 size: 16 residues. V was trimmed by 1 base and J by 0 bases, leaving 12 bases between them. The CDR3 spells CASSELYGRHQETQYF. Here the CDR3 DNA reads TGTGCCAGCAGTGAATTATATGGACGGCACCAAGAGACCCAGTACTTC.

This clonotype was found a few times. This may be a read error, as it is one base from a much larger clone. CDR3 region: CAWTSLLNSPLLF. As DNA, the CDR3 is TGTGCCTGGACCAGCTTGCTGAATTCACCCCTCCTCTTT. The rearrangement uses TRBV30 and TRBJ1-6, with D uncertain. The CDR3 is made up of 13 amino acids. From germline, CDR1 is GTSNPN and CDR2 SVGIG (reference sequence).

This clonotype was found many times. The chain recombines TRBV18 with TRBJ2-7, with 9 bases aligning to TRBD2. CDR1 and CDR2 from the germline V gene are KGHSH and LQKENI. Losses at the gene ends were 3 bases for V and 6 bases for J; bases not matched to a gene: 6. The length of the CDR3 is 14 residues. The CDR3 is CASSPREGLGEQYF. CDR3 DNA sequence: TGTGCCAGCTCACCGCGGGAGGGCCTTGGCGAGCAGTACTTC.

This rearrangement joins TRBV7-9 to TRBJ1-2, with a tentative D call TRBD1 (5 bases). The V gene's germline CDR1 is SEHNR and CDR2 FQNEAQ (reference sequence). V dropped 5 bases and J dropped 7 bases, with 20 bases sitting between them. The CDR3 consists of 15 residues. DNA for the CDR3: TGTGCCAGCAGCGATTTCCGGGGGAGAAGGGGTGGCTACACCTTC. This gives the protein CASSDFRGRRGGYTF. Together with reference TRBV7-9 and TRBJ1-2, the CDR3 gives the full variable domain: DTGVSQNPRHKITKRGQNVTFRCDPISEHNRLYWYRQTLGQGPEFLTYFQNEAQLEKSRLLSDRFSAERPKGSFSTLEIQRTEQGDSAMYLCASSDFRGRRGGYTFGSGTRLTVV.

Details on this clonotype: Being one base from a much bigger clone, this may be a read error. The chain carries TRBV20-1 and TRBJ2-3; D gene unclear. Per the germline V gene, CDR1 is DFQATT and CDR2 is SNEGSKA (reference sequence). V gave up 7 bases and J gave up 5 bases, with 19 bases separating them. The length of the CDR3 is 14 residues. This CDR3 is CSVIYLSGRDTQYF. The CDR3 coding sequence is TGCAGTGTTATCTACCTAAGTGGTAGAGATACGCAGTATTTT.